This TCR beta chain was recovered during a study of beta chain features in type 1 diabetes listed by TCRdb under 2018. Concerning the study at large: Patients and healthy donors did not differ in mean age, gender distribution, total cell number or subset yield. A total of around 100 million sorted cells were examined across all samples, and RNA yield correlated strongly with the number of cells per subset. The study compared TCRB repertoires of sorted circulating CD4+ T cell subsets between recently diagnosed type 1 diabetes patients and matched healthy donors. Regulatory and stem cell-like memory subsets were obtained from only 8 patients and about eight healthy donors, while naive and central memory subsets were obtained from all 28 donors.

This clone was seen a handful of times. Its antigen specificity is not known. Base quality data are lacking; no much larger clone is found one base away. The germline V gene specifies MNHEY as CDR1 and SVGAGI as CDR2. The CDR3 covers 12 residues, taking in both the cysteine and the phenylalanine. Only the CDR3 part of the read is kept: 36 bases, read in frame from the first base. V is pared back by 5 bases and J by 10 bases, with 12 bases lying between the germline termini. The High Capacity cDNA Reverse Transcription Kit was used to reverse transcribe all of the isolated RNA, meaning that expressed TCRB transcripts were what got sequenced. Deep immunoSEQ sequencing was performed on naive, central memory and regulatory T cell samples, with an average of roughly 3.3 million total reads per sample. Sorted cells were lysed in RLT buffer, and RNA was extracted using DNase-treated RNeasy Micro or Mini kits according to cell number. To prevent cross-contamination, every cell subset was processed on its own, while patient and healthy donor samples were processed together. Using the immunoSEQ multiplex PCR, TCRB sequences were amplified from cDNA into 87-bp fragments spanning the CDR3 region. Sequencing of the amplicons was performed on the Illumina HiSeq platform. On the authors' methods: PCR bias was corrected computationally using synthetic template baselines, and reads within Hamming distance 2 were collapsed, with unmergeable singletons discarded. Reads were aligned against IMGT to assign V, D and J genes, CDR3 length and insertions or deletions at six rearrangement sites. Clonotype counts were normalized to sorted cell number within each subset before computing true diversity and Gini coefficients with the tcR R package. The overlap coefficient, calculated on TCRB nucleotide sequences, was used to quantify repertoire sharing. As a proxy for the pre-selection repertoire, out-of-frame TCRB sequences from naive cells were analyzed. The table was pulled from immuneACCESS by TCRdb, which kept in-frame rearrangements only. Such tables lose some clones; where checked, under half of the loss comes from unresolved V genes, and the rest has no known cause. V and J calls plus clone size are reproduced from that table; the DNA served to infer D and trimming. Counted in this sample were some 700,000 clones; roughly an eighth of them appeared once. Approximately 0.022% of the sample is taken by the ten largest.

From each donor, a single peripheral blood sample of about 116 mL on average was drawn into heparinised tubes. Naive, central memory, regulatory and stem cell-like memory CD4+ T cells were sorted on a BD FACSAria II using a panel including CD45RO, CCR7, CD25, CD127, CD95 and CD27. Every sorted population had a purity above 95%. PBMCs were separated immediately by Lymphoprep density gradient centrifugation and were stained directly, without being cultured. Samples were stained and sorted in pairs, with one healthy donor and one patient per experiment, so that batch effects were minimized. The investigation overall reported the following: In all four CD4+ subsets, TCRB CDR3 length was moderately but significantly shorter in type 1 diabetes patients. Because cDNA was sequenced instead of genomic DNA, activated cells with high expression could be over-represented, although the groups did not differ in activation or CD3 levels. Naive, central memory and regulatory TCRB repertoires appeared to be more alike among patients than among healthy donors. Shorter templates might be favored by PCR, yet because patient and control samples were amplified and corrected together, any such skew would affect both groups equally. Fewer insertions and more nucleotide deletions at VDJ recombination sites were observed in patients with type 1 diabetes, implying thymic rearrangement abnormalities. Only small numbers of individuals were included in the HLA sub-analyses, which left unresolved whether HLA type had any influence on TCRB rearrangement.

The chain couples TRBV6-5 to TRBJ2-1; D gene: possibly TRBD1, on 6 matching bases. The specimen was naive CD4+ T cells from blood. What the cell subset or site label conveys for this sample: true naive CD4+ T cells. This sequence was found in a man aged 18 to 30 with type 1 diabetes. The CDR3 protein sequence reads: CASSGQRGEQFF. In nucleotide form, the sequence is TGTGCCAGCAGTGGACAGAGGGGAGAGCAGTTCTTC.